A single sample is the source of the 22 T cell receptor beta chains below, sequenced in a study of shared clonotypes between healthy human individuals. Here immunoSEQ multiplex PCR was the method, and the copy in TCRdb shows in-frame clones only, minus some. The top ten hold 0.13% to 0.15% of the sample, which has 2,500,000 or so clones, around nine tenths seen once. Sample: naive CD4+ T cells sorted from blood. Subset described: CD45RA+ positively selected. These TCRs come from a man between 18 and 29 years old in good health.

A single count supports this clone. V usage is TRBV19 and J usage is TRBJ1-2; 7 bases match TRBD1. There are 13 residues in the CDR3. V lost 5 bases and J lost 8; bases outside the gene matches: 8. From germline, CDR1 is LNHDA and CDR2 SQIVND (reference sequence). The CDR3, as DNA: TGTGCCAGTAGTGTCACAGGGGATAGCGGCTACACCTTC. Encoded protein: CASSVTGDSGYTF.

The J gene is TRBJ2-7, the V gene TRBV7-9; 7 bases match TRBD1. Per germline, CDR1 SEHNR and CDR2 FQNEAQ (reference sequence). This CDR3 has 15 amino acids. Trimming at V came to 0 bases and at J to 6 bases, leaving 8 bases not matched to a gene. CDR3 in DNA: TGTGCCAGCAGCTTAGCGCCCCAGGGGGTCACCGAGCAGTACTTC. Its protein is CASSLAPQGVTEQYF.

The chain carries TRBV6-1 and TRBJ2-5; perhaps TRBD1 as D (5 bases). The germline gives CDR1 MNHNS, CDR2 SASEGT. The CDR3 covers 15 residues. V lost 2 bases and J lost 5, with 15 bases in between. The CDR3: CASSEMGLPGETQYF. The DNA of the CDR3 is TGTGCCAGCAGTGAAATGGGCCTCCCAGGGGAGACCCAGTACTTC.

The chain recombines TRBV6-1 with TRBJ2-6, with TRBD1 matching 9 bases. V was pared by 4 bases and J by 2 bases, with 3 bases of the junction left unmatched. The CDR3 is 16 amino acids. Germline V gene lookup returns CDR1 MNHNS and CDR2 SASEGT. The CDR3 sequence is CASSATGGTGANVLTF. CDR3 DNA: TGTGCCAGCAGTGCGACAGGGGGTACTGGGGCCAACGTCCTGACTTTC.

The V gene is TRBV4-1, the J gene TRBJ2-5, with D perhaps being TRBD1 or TRBD2 (5 bases each). V was trimmed by 0 bases and J by 1 base, leaving 12 bases between them. The CDR3 covers 16 residues. Germline-derived CDR1 and CDR2 are MGHRA and YSYEKL. CDR3 amino acids: CASSQDWSGTQETQYF. CDR3 coding DNA: TGCGCCAGCAGCCAAGATTGGTCAGGGACCCAAGAGACCCAGTACTTC.

Comment on this clone: Within the sample, other DNA sequences also encode this same CDR3. CDR3 region: CASSPGQGSEKLFF. CDR3 coding DNA: TGCGCCAGCAGCCCCGGACAGGGAAGCGAAAAACTGTTTTTT. The chain employs TRBV5-1 and TRBJ1-4; 8 nucleotides agree with TRBD1. V was pared by 4 bases and J by 8 bases, with 7 bases of the junction left unmatched. The CDR3 contains 14 residues. In germline, CDR1 is SGHRS, CDR2 YFSETQ.

This chain links TRBV5-4 with TRBJ2-7; the match to TRBD2 covers 8 bases. In germline, CDR1 is SGHNT, CDR2 YYREEE (reference sequence). V shed 1 base, J shed 6 bases, and the junction held 9 bases outside the gene matches. The CDR3 loop spans 15 amino acids. Here the CDR3 DNA reads TGTGCCAGCAGCTTGTCCGGGACTAGTGTGGGCGAGCAGTACTTC. Protein: CASSLSGTSVGEQYF.

The chain joins TRBV13 to TRBJ2-7, with 8 bases lining up with TRBD1. J lost 3 bases, V lost 3 bases, and 1 base had no gene match. The germline gives CDR1 PRHDT, CDR2 FYEKMQ (reference sequence). The length of the CDR3 is 13 residues. Here the CDR3 DNA reads TGTGCCAGCAGCTTCGGACAGGGCTACGAGCAGTACTTC. It encodes CASSFGQGYEQYF.

As for this clone: The sample contains more than one DNA sequence encoding this CDR3. The CDR3 DNA reads as TGTGCCATCGGGACAGACCCCTACGAGCAGTACTTC. It encodes CAIGTDPYEQYF. The chain is built from TRBV10-3 and TRBJ2-7, with 7 bases aligning to TRBD1. V shed 8 bases and J 2 bases; nucleotides not matched to a gene: 3. Germline V gene sequence: CDR1 ENHRY, CDR2 SYGVKD. This CDR3 is built from 12 residues.

The chain is built from TRBV29-1 and TRBJ2-2, with 8 bases that match TRBD1. CDR3 length equals 15 residues. The trim removed 1 base at V and 3 bases at J, leaving 4 bases unmatched. Germline V gene lookup returns CDR1 SQVTM and CDR2 ANQGSEA. The CDR3 spells CSVEGTGSYTGELFF. The CDR3 nucleotides are TGCAGCGTTGAAGGGACAGGGAGCTACACCGGGGAGCTGTTTTTT.

This chain uses TRBV6-1 with TRBJ2-7; 7 nucleotides line up with TRBD2. Germline V gene data show CDR1 as MNHNS and CDR2 as SASEGT. Germline trimming cut 4 bases from V and 7 bases from J; bases unmatched to any gene: 7. The CDR3 has 13 residues. The CDR3 nucleotides are TGTGCCAGCAGTGCCAAGTGGGAGGGGGAGCAGTACTTC. Protein product: CASSAKWEGEQYF.

In its sample, this clone was seen a few times. The rearrangement uses TRBV7-8 and TRBJ1-5; D gene uncertain. From germline, CDR1 is SGHVS and CDR2 FQNEAQ. CDR3 length: 15 amino acids. V was shortened by 7 bases and J by 3 bases, with 16 bases between the two germline ends. The CDR3 reads CASNQDGLANQPQHF. The DNA for the CDR3 is TGTGCCAGCAATCAGGACGGGCTCGCCAATCAGCCCCAGCATTTT. Full variable domain (remainder filled in from reference TRBV7-8 and TRBJ1-5): GAGVSQSPRYKVAKRGQDVALRCDPISGHVSLFWYQQALGQGPEFLTYFQNEAQLDKSGLPSDRFFAERPEGSVSTLKIQRTQQEDSAVYLCASNQDGLANQPQHFGDGTRLSIL.

The chain joins TRBV5-1 to TRBJ2-7; no clear D. This CDR3 region has 13 residues. From germline, CDR1 is SGHRS and CDR2 YFSETQ. V lost 5 bases and J 4 bases, leaving 13 bases between the germline ends. The CDR3 region has the DNA TGCGCCAGCAGGCCTGGGTCCCCTTACGAGCAGTACTTC. This gives the protein CASRPGSPYEQYF.

The chain is built from TRBV7-8 and TRBJ1-2, with D possibly being TRBD1 (6 bases). Germline CDR1 reads SGHVS; CDR2 reads FQNEAQ. This CDR3 contains 15 residues. The ends were cut back, 8 bases at V and 8 bases at J, with 24 bases in the middle. The CDR3, as DNA: TGTGCCAGCGTCCCGAGGGGGGGGCTTTCGGACGGCTACACCTTC. It codes for CASVPRGGLSDGYTF.

This chain uses TRBV28 with TRBJ2-2, with D maybe TRBD2 (5 bases). Germline V gene sequence: CDR1 MDHEN, CDR2 SYDVKM. The CDR3 is made up of 16 amino acids. Trimming took off 5 bases at V and 3 bases at J, with 16 bases between the two ends. CDR3 loop: CASSTNAASYTGELFF. As DNA, the CDR3 is TGTGCCAGCAGTACGAATGCAGCTAGCTACACCGGGGAGCTGTTTTTT.

The chain has TRBV2 and TRBJ2-7; D gene unclear. Trimming took 7 bases from V and 0 from J, leaving 7 bases between them. The CDR3 loop spans 12 amino acids. Germline CDR1 and CDR2: SNHLY and FYNNEI. The CDR3 region is CASNLGSYEQYF. In DNA form, the CDR3 reads TGTGCCAGCAACCTAGGCTCCTACGAGCAGTACTTC.

Comment on this clone: This sample includes further DNA sequences coding for the same CDR3. V and J are TRBV20-1 and TRBJ2-5, with D unresolved. Per the germline V gene, CDR1 is DFQATT and CDR2 is SNEGSKA (reference sequence). V was trimmed by 3 bases and J by 5 bases, leaving 7 bases between them. This CDR3 spans 11 amino acids. The CDR3: CSASVGETQYF. The CDR3 DNA follows: TGCAGTGCTAGTGTGGGTGAGACCCAGTACTTC.

The chain links TRBV19 to TRBJ2-2; tentative D call: TRBD1 (5 bases). This CDR3 is 13 amino acids long. V lost 7 bases and J 6 bases, leaving 12 bases between the germline ends. Per the germline V gene, CDR1 is LNHDA and CDR2 is SQIVND (reference sequence). The CDR3 spells CASNHRGSGELFF. Here the CDR3 DNA reads TGTGCCAGTAATCATAGGGGTTCCGGGGAGCTGTTTTTT.

The chain couples TRBV6-5 to TRBJ1-6, with D uncertain. Trimming took 7 bases from V and 9 from J, leaving 13 bases between them. Germline CDR1 and CDR2: MNHEY and SVGAGI. CDR3 length equals 13 residues. This chain's CDR3 is CASKKGSGSPLHF. The CDR3 DNA reads as TGTGCCAGCAAAAAAGGGAGTGGTTCACCCCTCCACTTT.

Notes on this clone: The identical CDR3 is also encoded by other nucleotide sequences in the sample. The chain has TRBV5-1 and TRBJ1-5; D gene unclear. CDR1 is SGHRS and CDR2 is YFSETQ in the germline V gene. This CDR3 contains 13 residues. Trimming removed 4 bases from V and 2 bases from J, with 7 bases in between. The CDR3 bases are TGCGCCAGCAGCCCGGACGGCAATCAGCCCCAGCATTTT. The encoded protein is CASSPDGNQPQHF.

CDR3 DNA: TGTGCCAGCAGTGACTTGACAGGCTATGGCTACACCTTC. Translated: CASSDLTGYGYTF. The V gene is TRBV6-4, the J gene TRBJ1-2; D possibly corresponds to TRBD1 (6 bases). Germline CDR1 MRHNA, CDR2 SNTAGT. The CDR3 consists of 13 residues. V was shortened by 1 base and J by 4 bases, with 7 bases between the two germline ends.

J is TRBJ2-3 and V is TRBV5-1, with 9 bases aligning to TRBD1. J lost 4 bases, V lost 4 bases, and 7 bases had no gene match. The CDR3 sequence is 15 residues long. CDR1 is SGHRS, CDR2 YFSETQ, per germline. In DNA, the CDR3 is TGCGCCAGCAGCCCTTGGGGACAGGGTGCAGATACGCAGTATTTT. It is translated as CASSPWGQGADTQYF. The full variable domain, completed using reference TRBV5-1 and TRBJ2-3, is KAGVTQTPRYLIKTRGQQVTLSCSPISGHRSVSWYQQTPGQGLQFLFEYFSETQRNKGNFPGRFSGRQFSNSRSEMNVSTLELGDSALYLCASSPWGQGADTQYFGPGTRLTVL.